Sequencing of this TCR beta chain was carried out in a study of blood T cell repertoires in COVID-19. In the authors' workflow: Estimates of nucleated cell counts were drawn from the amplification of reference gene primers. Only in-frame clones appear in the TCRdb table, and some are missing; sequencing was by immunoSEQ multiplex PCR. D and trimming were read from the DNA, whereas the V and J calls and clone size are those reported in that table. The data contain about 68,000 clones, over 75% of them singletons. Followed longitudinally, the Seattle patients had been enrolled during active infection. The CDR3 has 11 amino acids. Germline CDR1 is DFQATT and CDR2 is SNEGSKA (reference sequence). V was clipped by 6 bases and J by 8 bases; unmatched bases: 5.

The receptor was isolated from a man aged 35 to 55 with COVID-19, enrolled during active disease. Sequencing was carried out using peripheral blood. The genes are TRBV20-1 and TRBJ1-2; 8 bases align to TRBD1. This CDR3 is CSATDREGYTF. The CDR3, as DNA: TGCAGTGCCACGGACAGGGAAGGCTACACCTTC.